The 30 T cell receptor beta chains below all came from one sample that was sequenced in a study of blood T cell repertoires in COVID-19. Sequencing was performed with immunoSEQ multiplex PCR; in TCRdb, only in-frame clones are kept and a portion is missing. Of roughly 380,000 clones in the sample, more than 75% were seen once. Sequencing was carried out using PBMCs or T cells enriched from blood (not recorded which). All receptors derive from a woman aged 30 to 39 who had recovered from COVID-19.

This clone was recorded once. The genes are TRBV25-1 and TRBJ1-2, with 12 bases lining up with TRBD1. This CDR3 spans 15 amino acids. Losses at the gene ends were 1 base for V and 8 bases for J; bases not matched to a gene: 5. The V gene's germline CDR1 is MGHDK and CDR2 SYGVNS. As DNA, the CDR3 is TGTGCCAGCAGTGAATTGGGTGGGACAGGGGGCGGCTACACCTTC. It is translated as CASSELGGTGGGYTF.

This rearrangement joins TRBV24-1 to TRBJ2-1, with 9 bases identical to TRBD2. V was pared by 4 bases and J by 2 bases, with 2 bases of the junction left unmatched. Germline lookup yields CDR1 KGHDR and CDR2 SFDVKD. This CDR3 has 15 amino acids. As DNA, the CDR3 is TGTGCCACCAGTGACCGCGGGGGGGCCTACAATGAGCAGTTCTTC. It specifies CATSDRGGAYNEQFF.

This clone was seen once. The gene calls are TRBV10-2 and TRBJ2-3; D call uncertain. The germline V gene encodes CDR1 WSHSY and CDR2 SAAADI. Trimming shortened V by 3 bases and J by 2 bases, and 9 bases separated the two germline ends. The CDR3 runs to 14 residues. The CDR3 sequence is CASSDRFLTDTQYF. Here the CDR3 DNA reads TGCGCCAGCAGTGATCGGTTCCTCACAGATACGCAGTATTTT.

This chain connects TRBV6-5 to TRBJ1-1, with TRBD1 identical over 9 bases. This CDR3 contains 15 residues. The V and J ends lost 6 bases and 0 bases, in that order; junction bases with no gene match: 5. Germline CDR1 and CDR2: MNHEY and SVGAGI. CDR3 in amino acids: CASSSQGAVNTEAFF. The DNA of the CDR3 is TGTGCCAGCAGCTCACAGGGGGCTGTGAACACTGAAGCTTTCTTT.

The V gene is TRBV2, the J gene TRBJ2-5; 8 bases are a match to TRBD2. The V segment lost 8 bases and the J segment 5 bases; nucleotides outside the gene matches: 10. Germline V gene lookup returns CDR1 SNHLY and CDR2 FYNNEI. The CDR3 covers 14 residues. The CDR3 sequence is CASLHGGAGETQYF. The CDR3 region has the DNA TGTGCCAGCTTGCACGGGGGGGCAGGGGAGACCCAGTACTTC.

The chain employs TRBV19 and TRBJ1-2, with D possibly matching TRBD1 (6 bases). The CDR3 contains 14 residues. Germline values: CDR1 LNHDA, CDR2 SQIVND (reference sequence). Trimming removed 5 bases from V and 4 bases from J, with 14 bases in between. The CDR3 DNA reads TGTGCCAGTAGTGCTACTAGGGGGGGCTATGGCTACACCTTC. Its protein product is CASSATRGGYGYTF.

This chain uses TRBV19 with TRBJ1-2; the D is unclear. V was trimmed by 9 bases and J by 5 bases, leaving 16 bases between them. Germline V lookup: CDR1 LNHDA, CDR2 SQIVND (reference sequence). The CDR3 runs to 13 residues. This chain's CDR3 is CASTSPSGYGYTF. The CDR3 DNA follows: TGTGCCAGCACCTCTCCCAGCGGATATGGCTACACCTTC.

The V and J genes are TRBV5-1 and TRBJ1-1; D unclear. V was trimmed by 0 bases and J by 1 base, leaving 10 bases between them. This CDR3 spans 15 amino acids. Germline V lookup: CDR1 SGHRS, CDR2 YFSETQ. The CDR3 loop is CASSLAVQANTEAFF. CDR3 in DNA: TGCGCCAGCAGCTTGGCCGTCCAAGCGAACACTGAAGCTTTCTTT.

The chain employs TRBV6-5 and TRBJ1-4; 7 bases are a match to TRBD1. The CDR3 has 14 residues. The germline V gene encodes CDR1 MNHEY and CDR2 SVGAGI. With 2 bases clipped from V and 10 bases from J, the junction kept 7 bases outside the gene matches. The CDR3 region has the DNA TGTGCCAGCAGTTACCGGGACAGCGGAGGAAAACTGTTTTTT. As protein: CASSYRDSGGKLFF.

The chain has TRBV19 and TRBJ1-4; 10 nucleotides line up with TRBD1. CDR3 size: 16 residues. Germline-derived CDR1 and CDR2 are LNHDA and SQIVND (reference sequence). J lost 3 bases, V lost 3 bases, and 4 bases had no gene match. CDR3 loop: CASSMRQGAANEKLFF. CDR3 coding DNA: TGTGCCAGTAGTATGAGACAGGGGGCGGCTAATGAAAAACTGTTTTTT.

The chain joins TRBV3-1 (or the pseudogene TRBV3-2) to TRBJ1-1, with D possibly being TRBD1 (5 bases). Germline assignment: CDR1 LGHDT and CDR2 YNNKEL (reference sequence). This CDR3 is 14 amino acids long. Trimming removed 2 bases from V and 1 base from J, with 8 bases in between. CDR3 amino acids: CASSQHTGNTEAFF. DNA of the CDR3: TGTGCCAGCAGCCAACATACAGGGAACACTGAAGCTTTCTTT.

This chain joins TRBV11-2 and TRBJ2-1; D is undetermined. CDR1 is SGHAT, CDR2 FQNNGV, per germline. V was pared by 4 bases and J by 12 bases, with 13 bases between. CDR3 length: 12 residues. Written as DNA, the CDR3 is TGTGCCAGCAGCTCCACTGGGCCTTTGCAGTTCTTC. Amino acid sequence: CASSSTGPLQFF. Together with reference TRBV11-2 and TRBJ2-1, the CDR3 gives the full variable domain: EAGVAQSPRYKIIEKRQSVAFWCNPISGHATLYWYQQILGQGPKLLIQFQNNGVVDDSQLPKDRFSAERLKGVDSTLKIQPAKLEDSAVYLCASSSTGPLQFFGPGTRLTVL.

The chain has TRBV25-1 and TRBJ1-1, with 8 nucleotides matching TRBD1. Germline assignment: CDR1 MGHDK and CDR2 SYGVNS. The junction had 4 bases not matched to a gene; V was cut back by 5 bases and J by 5 bases. The CDR3 length is 13 residues. CDR3 loop: CASSSTGGTEAFF. The DNA of the CDR3 is TGTGCCAGCAGTTCAACAGGGGGTACTGAAGCTTTCTTT.

The chain has TRBV11-2 and TRBJ2-5, with TRBD2 as a possible D gene (5 bases). This CDR3 region has 15 residues. The V end was cut by 3 bases, the J end by 5 bases, with 16 bases between. Germline V gene data show CDR1 as SGHAT and CDR2 as FQNNGV. The CDR3 region has the DNA TGTGCCAGCAGCTTTGGCTTTTCTAGCCCGGAGACCCAGTACTTC. Protein sequence: CASSFGFSSPETQYF.

Of note for this clone: Other nucleotide sequences in the sample specify the same CDR3. The gene calls are TRBV5-1 and TRBJ2-4, with TRBD2 identical over 7 bases. Germline values: CDR1 SGHRS, CDR2 YFSETQ. This CDR3 has 14 residues. Trimming took 4 bases from V and 1 from J; bases not matched to a gene: 2. CDR3 sequence reads: CASSPRGAKNIQYF. CDR3 sequence (DNA): TGCGCCAGCAGCCCGCGGGGGGCCAAAAACATTCAGTACTTC.

The rearrangement links TRBV9 to TRBJ2-1, with 10 bases identical to TRBD2. V shed 4 bases, J shed 2 bases, and the junction held 6 bases outside the gene matches. From germline, CDR1 is SGDLS and CDR2 YYNGEE. This CDR3 spans 16 amino acids. In nucleotides, the CDR3 is TGTGCCAGCAGCAGTCTAGCGGGAGATACCTACAATGAGCAGTTCTTC. Protein product: CASSSLAGDTYNEQFF.

This clone was counted many times. The rearrangement links TRBV10-3 to TRBJ1-5; D might be TRBD1 (6 bases). Trimming stripped 6 bases from V and 2 bases from J, with 17 bases between. Per germline, CDR1 ENHRY and CDR2 SYGVKD. CDR3 length equals 16 residues. In DNA form, the CDR3 reads TGTGCCATCAGCCTCTCTAGGGCAGGGGGCAATCAGCCCCAGCATTTT. Translated, it gives CAISLSRAGGNQPQHF.

The rearrangement joins TRBV6-6 to TRBJ1-2, with TRBD1 as a possible D gene (5 bases). The germline V gene encodes CDR1 MNHNY and CDR2 SVGAGI (reference sequence). The CDR3 contains 13 residues. Trimming removed 10 bases at V and 3 bases at J, with 15 bases between. The CDR3 bases are TGTGCCACCCCGAAAGGGACTGACTATGGCTACACCTTC. This sequence encodes CATPKGTDYGYTF.

The chain carries TRBV27 and TRBJ1-5; 12 bases agree with TRBD1. The CDR3 runs 16 residues. Germline CDR1 reads MNHEY; CDR2 reads SMNVEV (reference sequence). V shed 0 bases and J 6 bases; nucleotides not matched to a gene: 3. DNA for the CDR3: TGTGCCAGCAGTTTATCGGGACAGGGGGCAATTCAGCCCCAGCATTTT. Translation: CASSLSGQGAIQPQHF.

The chain carries TRBV5-4 and TRBJ1-2; D is undetermined. The V and J ends lost 0 bases and 5 bases respectively, with 17 bases between them. This CDR3 comprises 16 residues. CDR1 SGHNT and CDR2 YYREEE come from the germline V gene (reference sequence). CDR3 loop: CASSLGPGVNVYGYTF. CDR3 sequence (DNA): TGTGCCAGCAGCTTGGGCCCCGGGGTAAATGTTTATGGCTACACCTTC.

The J gene is TRBJ1-4, the V gene TRBV3-1 (or the pseudogene TRBV3-2); tentatively, D is TRBD1 (5 bases). Germline CDR1 and CDR2: LGHDT and YNNKEL (reference sequence). This CDR3 is 15 amino acids long. Deletions cut 3 bases from V and 7 bases from J, with 15 bases between. In DNA form, the CDR3 reads TGTGCCAGCAGCCAGAGCCGTGACAGAGGTGAAAAACTGTTTTTT. Translating it yields CASSQSRDRGEKLFF.

The J gene is TRBJ1-5, the V gene TRBV30; D is perhaps TRBD1 (6 bases). Trimming took off 3 bases at V and 4 bases at J, with 10 bases between the two ends. The CDR3 totals 13 residues. Looked up from germline, CDR1 is GTSNPN and CDR2 is SVGIG (reference sequence). The CDR3 region is CAWSHGTNQPQHF. The CDR3 DNA follows: TGTGCCTGGAGCCACGGGACAAATCAGCCCCAGCATTTT.

This sequence joins TRBV2 and TRBJ2-2; D gene uncertain. Germline CDR1 SNHLY, CDR2 FYNNEI. The CDR3 spans 12 residues. Trimming removed 7 bases from V and 4 bases from J, with 7 bases in between. The CDR3 is CASTPSTGELFF. The CDR3, as DNA: TGTGCCAGCACCCCCAGCACCGGGGAGCTGTTTTTT.

The V gene is TRBV6-5, the J gene TRBJ1-2; no reliable D call. The CDR3 runs 13 residues. Germline V gene lookup returns CDR1 MNHEY and CDR2 SVGAGI. The V gene lost 8 bases and the J gene lost 7 bases, with 17 bases spanning the gap. CDR3: CASSGAYNGGYTF. The CDR3 nucleotides read TGTGCCAGCTCGGGAGCCTATAACGGTGGCTACACCTTC.

This clone was observed many times. The chain has TRBV24-1 and TRBJ2-6, with D unclear. CDR1 is KGHDR and CDR2 is SFDVKD in the germline V gene. Trimming removed 2 bases from V and 2 bases from J, with 3 bases in between. The CDR3 loop spans 14 amino acids. In nucleotides, the CDR3 is TGTGCCACCAGTGATTCTGCTGGGGCCAACGTCCTGACTTTC. It specifies CATSDSAGANVLTF.

The rearrangement links TRBV30 to TRBJ2-7; 11 bases are a match to TRBD1. The germline V gene encodes CDR1 GTSNPN and CDR2 SVGIG (reference sequence). CDR3 length: 11 amino acids. The J segment lost 6 bases and the V segment lost 8 bases, leaving 3 bases of the junction unmatched. Here the CDR3 DNA reads TGTGCCCAGGGACAGGGGGGCGAGCAGTACTTC. It codes for CAQGQGGEQYF.

The CDR3 spells CASSRGQTNTGELFF. The CDR3 DNA follows: TGCGCCAGCAGCCGGGGACAGACGAACACCGGGGAGCTGTTTTTT. The chain couples TRBV5-1 to TRBJ2-2; 7 bases match TRBD1. The CDR3 has 15 residues. CDR1 is SGHRS, CDR2 YFSETQ, per germline. The V gene end was trimmed by 4 bases and the J gene end by 0 bases; junction bases not matched to a gene: 3.

This clone is a singleton in its sample. The same CDR3 is also encoded by other DNA sequences in this sample. V usage is TRBV2 and J usage is TRBJ1-2; 7 bases match TRBD1. In germline, CDR1 is SNHLY, CDR2 FYNNEI. The J segment lost 2 bases and the V segment lost 5 bases, leaving 2 bases of the junction unmatched. The CDR3 is 13 amino acids. The DNA of the CDR3 is TGTGCCAGCAGTCCGGACAGGAACTATGGCTACACCTTC. It specifies CASSPDRNYGYTF.

This chain uses TRBV5-1 with TRBJ1-1; 8 nucleotides agree with TRBD1. The V gene end was trimmed by 6 bases and the J gene end by 3 bases; junction bases not matched to a gene: 13. This CDR3 has 16 residues. CDR1 is SGHRS, CDR2 YFSETQ, per germline. Written as DNA, the CDR3 is TGCGCCAGCACCCGTCCCGGGACAGGAGTGGACACTGAAGCTTTCTTT. It translates to CASTRPGTGVDTEAFF.

This clone was seen only once. The chain employs TRBV19 and TRBJ1-5, with 7 bases lining up with TRBD1. V was pared by 4 bases and J by 2 bases, with 11 bases of the junction left unmatched. Germline assignment: CDR1 LNHDA and CDR2 SQIVND (reference sequence). The CDR3 loop spans 17 amino acids. As DNA, the CDR3 is TGTGCCAGTAGTACAGCACAGGGGTACTTGGGCAATCAGCCCCAGCATTTT. It is translated as CASSTAQGYLGNQPQHF.